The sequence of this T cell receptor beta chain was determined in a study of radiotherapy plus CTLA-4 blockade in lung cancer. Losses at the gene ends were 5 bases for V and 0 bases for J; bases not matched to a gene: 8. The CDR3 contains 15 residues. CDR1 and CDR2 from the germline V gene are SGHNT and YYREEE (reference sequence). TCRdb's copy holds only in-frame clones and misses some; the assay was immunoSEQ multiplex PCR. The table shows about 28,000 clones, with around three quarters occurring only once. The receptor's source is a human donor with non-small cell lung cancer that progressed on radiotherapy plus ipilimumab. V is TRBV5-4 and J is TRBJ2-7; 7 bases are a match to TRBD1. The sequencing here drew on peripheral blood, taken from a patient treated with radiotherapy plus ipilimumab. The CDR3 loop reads CASSLPGQSSYEQYF. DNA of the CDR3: TGTGCCAGCAGTTTGCCGGGACAGAGCTCCTACGAGCAGTACTTC. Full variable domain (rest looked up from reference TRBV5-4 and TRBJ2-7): ETGVTQSPTHLIKTRGQQVTLRCSSQSGHNTVSWYQQALGQGPQFIFQYYREEENGRGNFPPRFSGLQFPNYSSELNVNALELDDSALYLCASSLPGQSSYEQYFGPGTRLTVT.